The 14 T cell receptor beta chains presented below share a single source sample, sequenced in a study of blood T cells in healthy people across ages. Primers used in a second PCR of roughly 6 to 11 cycles were a sample-barcoded 5' primer and a J-beta primer mix. MiXCR, applied by TCRdb to the 5' RACE reads, yields one record per CDR3 protein. This sample has about 650,000 distinct CDR3 sequences, with about a third found just once. The sample consisted of blood. The source is an elderly woman in good health.

This clonotype appeared many times. The chain joins TRBV7-2 to TRBJ2-5, with TRBD1 matching over 9 bases. This CDR3 has 14 amino acids. With 0 bases clipped from V and 6 bases from J, the junction kept 2 bases outside the gene matches. Germline assignment: CDR1 SGHTA and CDR2 FQGNSA. The CDR3 DNA follows: TGTGCCAGCAGCTTAGCCGGGACAGGGAAGACCCAGTACTTC. It encodes CASSLAGTGKTQYF.

In this sample, this clonotype turned up many times. The chain uses TRBV10-3 and TRBJ1-5; no clear D. Germline V CDR1 and CDR2: ENHRY, SYGVKD. The CDR3 has 16 residues. Trimming stripped 2 bases from V and 0 bases from J, with 11 bases between. CDR3 coding DNA: TGTGCCATCAGTGAGACGTTGCGGTATAGCAATCAGCCCCAGCATTTT. Translated, it gives CAISETLRYSNQPQHF.

This clonotype was seen ten or more times. The J gene is TRBJ2-5, the V gene TRBV24-1; possibly TRBD2 for D (5 bases). Germline lookup yields CDR1 KGHDR and CDR2 SFDVKD. V was pared by 3 bases and J by 2 bases, with 9 bases between. This CDR3 comprises 14 residues. This chain's CDR3 is CATSDPGVQETQYF. CDR3 in DNA: TGTGCCACCAGTGATCCCGGGGTTCAAGAGACCCAGTACTTC.

V usage is TRBV12-3 or TRBV12-4 and J usage is TRBJ2-7; D call uncertain. The J call is uncertain, as TRBJ2-5 better fits the DNA end. The CDR3 has 13 amino acids. CDR3 in amino acids: CASSLFGHETQYF. The CDR3 DNA follows: TGTGCCAGCAGTTTATTCGGGCACGAGACCCAGTACTTC.

Worth noting for this clonotype: This may be a read error: a much more frequent sequence differs by one nucleotide. This chain connects TRBV24-1 to TRBJ2-1, with 8 bases lining up with TRBD1. V shed 9 bases and J 13 bases; nucleotides not matched to a gene: 16. CDR1 KGHDR and CDR2 SFDVKD come from the germline V gene. CDR3 size: 14 residues. This CDR3 is CATSTGVRGETQFF. The DNA of the CDR3 is TGTGCCACCTCGACAGGGGTCCGTGGAGAGACCCAGTTCTTC.

In regard to this clonotype: This could be a read error, since a much larger clone is one nucleotide away. This rearrangement joins TRBV5-5 to TRBJ2-4; a possible D gene is TRBD1 (5 bases). The DNA end lines up better with TRBJ2-7; the J call may be wrong. The CDR3 consists of 14 residues. Germline V gene sequence: CDR1 SGHKS, CDR2 YYEKEE (reference sequence). The CDR3 DNA reads as TGTGCCGGCAGCTTGGGGCAGTCTCCCTACGAGCAGTACTTC. It is translated as CAGSLGQSPYEQYF.

The sample holds many counts of this clonotype. The rearrangement uses TRBV7-3 and TRBJ2-1; tentatively, D is TRBD1 (6 bases). With 5 bases removed from V and 7 bases from J, the gap between germline ends came to 15 bases. CDR3 length: 14 amino acids. CDR1 is SGHTA, CDR2 FQGTGA, per germline. The CDR3 DNA reads TGTGCCAGCAGCCCCGACAGGAATCGGAATGAGCAGTTCTTC. It is translated as CASSPDRNRNEQFF.

The chain joins TRBV12-3 or TRBV12-4 to TRBJ2-7; 11 bases line up with TRBD2. V was clipped by 6 bases and J by 3 bases; unmatched bases: 7. The CDR3 extends over 15 amino acids. The CDR3 DNA follows: TGTGCCAGCAGGCCCTCTAGCGGGAGGCTCTACGAGCAGTACTTC. This codes for CASRPSSGRLYEQYF.

This clonotype was seen at least ten times. This chain connects TRBV20-1 to TRBJ2-7; TRBD1 might be the D (5 bases). V was shortened by 1 base and J by 0 bases, with 7 bases between the two germline ends. Germline V gene lookup returns CDR1 DFQATT and CDR2 SNEGSKA (reference sequence). The CDR3 is made up of 13 amino acids. CDR3 sequence (DNA): TGCAGTGCTAGAGGACAGTACTCCTACGAGCAGTACTTC. Translating gives CSARGQYSYEQYF.

This clonotype was seen ten or more times. The CDR3 is CSAQGARDSYTDTQYF. The DNA of the CDR3 is TGCAGTGCCCAAGGCGCCCGGGACAGCTACACAGATACGCAGTATTTT. The chain has TRBV20-1 and TRBJ2-3; the match to TRBD1 covers 7 bases. The trim removed 6 bases at V and 2 bases at J, leaving 14 bases unmatched. Germline CDR1 and CDR2: DFQATT and SNEGSKA (reference sequence). The CDR3 is 16 residues long.

The chain uses TRBV20-1 and TRBJ2-1, with D tentatively TRBD1 or TRBD2 (5 bases each). V lost 0 bases and J 0 bases, leaving 12 bases between the germline ends. Germline values: CDR1 DFQATT, CDR2 SNEGSKA (reference sequence). This CDR3 spans 16 amino acids. CDR3 protein: CSARDTRGSSYNEQFF. The CDR3 DNA sequence: TGCAGTGCTAGAGATACTAGGGGATCCTCCTACAATGAGCAGTTCTTC.

The chain has TRBV2 and TRBJ2-5; perhaps D is TRBD1 or TRBD2 (6 bases each). The J call is in doubt because the DNA end fits TRBJ2-7 better. The CDR3 runs to 15 residues. Germline V gene lookup returns CDR1 SNHLY and CDR2 FYNNEI. This chain's CDR3 is CASKYRDKGGSEQYF. CDR3 DNA sequence: TGTGCCAGCAAATACCGGGACAAGGGGGGTTCCGAGCAGTACTTC.

This clonotype was seen a few times. The rearrangement links TRBV2 to TRBJ1-2; D might be TRBD1 (5 bases). The CDR3 is made up of 14 amino acids. Trimming removed 6 bases at V and 3 bases at J, with 14 bases between. Germline V lookup: CDR1 SNHLY, CDR2 FYNNEI. The CDR3 nucleotides read TGTGCCAGCAGGACAACCGGGACTGACTATGGCTACACCTTC. Encoded protein: CASRTTGTDYGYTF.

CDR3 sequence (DNA): TGCGCCAGCAGCTTGGGGACAGTCTTTAGGGTCGAGCAGTTCTTC. It specifies CASSLGTVFRVEQFF. This sequence joins TRBV5-1 and TRBJ2-1, with D maybe TRBD1 (6 bases). Germline values: CDR1 SGHRS, CDR2 YFSETQ. The CDR3 covers 15 residues. The V end lost 0 bases, the J end lost 10 bases, and 17 bases lay between the germline ends. The variable domain in full, completed from reference TRBV5-1 and TRBJ2-1, reads KAGVTQTPRYLIKTRGQQVTLSCSPISGHRSVSWYQQTPGQGLQFLFEYFSETQRNKGNFPGRFSGRQFSNSRSEMNVSTLELGDSALYLCASSLGTVFRVEQFFGPGTRLTVL.